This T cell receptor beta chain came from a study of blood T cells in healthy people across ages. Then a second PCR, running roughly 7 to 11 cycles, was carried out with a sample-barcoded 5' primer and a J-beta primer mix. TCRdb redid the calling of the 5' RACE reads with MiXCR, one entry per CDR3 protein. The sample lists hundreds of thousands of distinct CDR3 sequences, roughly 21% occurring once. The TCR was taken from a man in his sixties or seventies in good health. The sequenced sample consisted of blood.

The chain's CDR3 is CASSYVEETQYF. CDR3 bases: TGTGCCAGCAGTTACGTTGAAGAGACCCAGTACTTC. The chain recombines TRBV6-6 with TRBJ2-5, with D hard to call. V lost 2 bases and J lost 3, with 4 bases in between. Germline V gene lookup returns CDR1 MNHNY and CDR2 SVGAGI (reference sequence). The CDR3 is 12 amino acids.